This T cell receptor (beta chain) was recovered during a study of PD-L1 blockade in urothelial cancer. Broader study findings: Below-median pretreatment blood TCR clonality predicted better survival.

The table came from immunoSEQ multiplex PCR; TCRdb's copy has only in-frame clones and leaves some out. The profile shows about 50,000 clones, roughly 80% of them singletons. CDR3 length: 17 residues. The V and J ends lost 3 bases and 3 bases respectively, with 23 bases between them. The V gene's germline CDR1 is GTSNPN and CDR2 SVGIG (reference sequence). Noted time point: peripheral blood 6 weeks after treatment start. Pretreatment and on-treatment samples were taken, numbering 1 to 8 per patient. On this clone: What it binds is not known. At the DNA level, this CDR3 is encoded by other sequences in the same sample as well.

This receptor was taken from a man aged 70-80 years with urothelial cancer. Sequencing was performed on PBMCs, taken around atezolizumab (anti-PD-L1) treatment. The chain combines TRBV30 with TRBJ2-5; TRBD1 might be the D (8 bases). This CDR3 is CAWSVQRTGRVEETQYF. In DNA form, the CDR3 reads TGTGCCTGGAGCGTACAGCGGACAGGGAGGGTGGAAGAGACCCAGTACTTC. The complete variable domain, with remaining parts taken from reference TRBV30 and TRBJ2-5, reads SQTIHQWPATLVQPVGSPLSLECTVEGTSNPNLYWYRQAAGRGLQLLFYSVGIGQISSEVPQNLSASRPQDRQFILSSKKLLLSDSGFYLCAWSVQRTGRVEETQYFGPGTRLLVL.